The clone carrying this TCR beta chain was found once. The data are from a study of blood T cell repertoires in COVID-19. The overall study: COVID-19 samples from acute and convalescent phases originated in the United States, Italy and Spain. Sources were T cells, B-cell-depleted T cells, or PBMCs; the material itself was cDNA or gDNA.

V lost 7 bases to trimming and J lost 3 bases; unmatched junction nucleotides: 11. The CDR3 totals 17 residues. Germline V lookup: CDR1 LNHDA, CDR2 SQIVND (reference sequence). Original handling: Cell counts per sample came from amplifying reference gene primers. Sequenced by immunoSEQ multiplex PCR; TCRdb stores in-frame clones only, minus some. The D gene and trimming were derived from the DNA, and the V and J assignments and clone size from that table. The sample includes about 130,000 clones, roughly 84% of them seen just once. Sequenced: peripheral blood. V gene TRBV19 combines with J gene TRBJ2-7, with 14 nucleotides matching TRBD2. The TCR sequence derives from a man between 60 and 75 years old with acute or convalescent COVID-19. The CDR3 DNA is TGTGCCAGTACCGGGACTAGCGGGGGCCTAGGAGTCTACGAGCAGTACTTC. Its translation is CASTGTSGGLGVYEQYF. Looking up the rest from reference TRBV19 and TRBJ2-7 gives the full variable domain: DGGITQSPKYLFRKEGQNVTLSCEQNLNHDAMYWYRQDPGQGLRLIYYSQIVNDFQKGDIAEGYSVSREKKESFPLTVTSAQKNPTAFYLCASTGTSGGLGVYEQYFGPGTRLTVT.